Described below is a single T cell receptor (beta chain) sequence and its context. The entry originates in a study of cytomegalovirus exposure and HLA in healthy donors. CDR1 MDHEN and CDR2 SYDVKM come from the germline V gene. The CDR3 is 17 amino acids. After removal of 4 bases from V and 4 bases from J, the junction contained 8 bases not matched to a gene. The assay was immunoSEQ multiplex PCR, and TCRdb's table has in-frame clones only and misses some. Of 50,000 to 80,000 clones in the sample, around nine tenths were seen once. The sequence was collected from a woman between 18 and 29 years old in good health and CMV-seronegative. Input material: PBMCs. The chain recombines TRBV28 with TRBJ2-3; 13 bases line up with TRBD2. CDR3 sequence (DNA): TGTGCCAGCAGTTCGTGGACTAGCGGGAGTTTTGCAGATACGCAGTATTTT. Amino acid sequence: CASSSWTSGSFADTQYF.